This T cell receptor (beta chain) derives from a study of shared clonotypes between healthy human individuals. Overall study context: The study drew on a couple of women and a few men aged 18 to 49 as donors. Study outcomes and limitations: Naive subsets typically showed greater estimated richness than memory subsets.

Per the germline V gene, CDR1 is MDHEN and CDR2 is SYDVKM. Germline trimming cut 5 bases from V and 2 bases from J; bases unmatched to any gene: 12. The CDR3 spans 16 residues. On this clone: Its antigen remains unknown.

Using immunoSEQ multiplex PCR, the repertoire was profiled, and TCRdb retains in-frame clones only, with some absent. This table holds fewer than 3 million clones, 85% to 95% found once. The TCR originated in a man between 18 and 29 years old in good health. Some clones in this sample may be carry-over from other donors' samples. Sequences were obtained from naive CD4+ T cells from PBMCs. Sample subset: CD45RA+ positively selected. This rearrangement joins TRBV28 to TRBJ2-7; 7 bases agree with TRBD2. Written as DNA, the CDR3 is TGTGCCAGCAGTCTAGCTGGGGCTAGCGGAACCTACGAGCAGTACTTC. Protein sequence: CASSLAGASGTYEQYF. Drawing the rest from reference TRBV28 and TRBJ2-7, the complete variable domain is DVKVTQSSRYLVKRTGEKVFLECVQDMDHENMFWYRQDPGLGLRLIYFSYDVKMKEKGDIPEGYSVSREKKERFSLILESASTNQTSMYLCASSLAGASGTYEQYFGPGTRLTVT.